Following are 17 T cell receptor beta chains from one sample sequenced in a study of blood T cell repertoires in COVID-19. Data came from immunoSEQ multiplex PCR; TCRdb stores just in-frame clones and leaves some out. The table records under 65,000 clones, around 93% of them present only once. The sequencing sample was made of peripheral blood. The receptors stem from a man aged 45-65 years with acute or convalescent COVID-19.

This chain uses TRBV6-2 or TRBV6-3 with TRBJ1-1; D possibly corresponds to TRBD1 (6 bases). The CDR3 covers 15 residues. With 5 bases removed from V and 1 base from J, the gap between germline ends came to 14 bases. Germline CDR1 is MNHEY and CDR2 is SVGEGT. The CDR3 here is CASSAPGTTNTEAFF. Here the CDR3 DNA reads TGTGCCAGCAGTGCCCCCGGGACAACGAACACTGAAGCTTTCTTT.

This chain joins TRBV5-1 and TRBJ2-2, with TRBD1 identical over 7 bases. Losses at the gene ends were 4 bases for V and 4 bases for J; bases not matched to a gene: 7. Germline assignment: CDR1 SGHRS and CDR2 YFSETQ. The CDR3 length is 15 residues. The CDR3 region is CASSKQGLITGELFF. CDR3 bases: TGCGCCAGCAGCAAACAGGGGTTGATCACCGGGGAGCTGTTTTTT. Drawing the rest from reference TRBV5-1 and TRBJ2-2, the complete variable domain is KAGVTQTPRYLIKTRGQQVTLSCSPISGHRSVSWYQQTPGQGLQFLFEYFSETQRNKGNFPGRFSGRQFSNSRSEMNVSTLELGDSALYLCASSKQGLITGELFFGEGSRLTVL.

V is TRBV11-2 and J is TRBJ2-5; perhaps TRBD1 as D (6 bases). Trimming removed 4 bases from V and 2 bases from J, with 14 bases in between. The CDR3 extends over 15 amino acids. In germline, CDR1 is SGHAT, CDR2 FQNNGV. The CDR3 protein is CASSSGDRPQETQYF. The DNA for the CDR3 is TGTGCCAGCAGCTCGGGTGACAGGCCACAAGAGACCCAGTACTTC.

This chain joins TRBV7-9 and TRBJ2-3, with a possible D match to TRBD2 (7 bases). CDR3 length: 16 residues. Germline V gives CDR1 SEHNR, CDR2 FQNEAQ (reference sequence). V lost 4 bases and J 4 bases, leaving 18 bases between the germline ends. The CDR3 protein is CASSSKGGALPDTQYF. CDR3 sequence (DNA): TGTGCCAGCAGCTCGAAGGGGGGGGCCCTTCCAGATACGCAGTATTTT.

The V call is TRBV3-1 (or the pseudogene TRBV3-2), the J call TRBJ2-3; perhaps TRBD2 as D (6 bases). CDR3 length: 14 residues. Germline assignment: CDR1 LGHDT and CDR2 YNNKEL (reference sequence). Trimming took 7 bases from V and 2 from J, leaving 13 bases between them. CDR3 coding DNA: TGTGCCAGCACTTCCGGGACTTTCACAGATACGCAGTATTTT. The encoded protein is CASTSGTFTDTQYF.

The gene calls are TRBV7-6 and TRBJ2-5, with D tentatively TRBD2 (5 bases). The V gene lost 2 bases and the J gene lost 6 bases, with 10 bases spanning the gap. Germline V CDR1 and CDR2: SGHVS, FNYEAQ. This CDR3 comprises 13 residues. The CDR3 DNA follows: TGTGCCAGCAGCTTATCCGGGGTGAAGACCCAGTACTTC. It codes for CASSLSGVKTQYF.

This clone occurred a few times. CDR3 in amino acids: CASSYRRAGGVNEQFF. The DNA for the CDR3 is TGTGCCAGCAGTTACCGCCGGGCGGGGGGGGTCAATGAGCAGTTCTTC. The chain recombines TRBV6-2 or TRBV6-3 with TRBJ2-1, with TRBD2 matching over 9 bases. CDR1 MNHEY and CDR2 SVGEGT come from the germline V gene. Trimming took 2 bases from V and 6 from J; bases not matched to a gene: 8. The CDR3 totals 16 residues.

J is TRBJ2-7 and V is TRBV24-1, with TRBD1 identical over 11 bases. The trim removed 6 bases at V and 2 bases at J, leaving 2 bases unmatched. Germline CDR1 KGHDR, CDR2 SFDVKD. This CDR3 region has 14 residues. The CDR3 bases are TGTGCCACCAGTACGGGACAGGGGGCCTACGAGCAGTACTTC. It codes for CATSTGQGAYEQYF.

The chain employs TRBV2 and TRBJ2-7; tentatively, D is TRBD2 (5 bases). Trimming took off 1 base at V and 6 bases at J, with 10 bases between the two ends. This CDR3 has 13 residues. Germline values: CDR1 SNHLY, CDR2 FYNNEI. The DNA for the CDR3 is TGTGCCAGCAGTGAAGGTCCGGACTTCGAGCAGTACTTC. Translated: CASSEGPDFEQYF.

The chain couples TRBV3-1 (or the pseudogene TRBV3-2) to TRBJ1-1, with a weak D call TRBD1 (6 bases). The CDR3 is 18 residues long. The germline V and J ends were trimmed by 0 bases and 0 bases, with 17 bases remaining between them. In germline, CDR1 is LGHDT, CDR2 YNNKEL (reference sequence). This chain's CDR3 is CASSQDRGGGPMNTEAFF. Here the CDR3 DNA reads TGTGCCAGCAGCCAAGATAGGGGCGGGGGCCCCATGAACACTGAAGCTTTCTTT.

This clone has a handful of counts. The chain recombines TRBV18 with TRBJ2-7, with a possible D match to TRBD1 (5 bases). The CDR3 totals 13 residues. Germline V CDR1 and CDR2: KGHSH, LQKENI. V was pared by 2 bases and J by 0 bases, with 5 bases between. DNA of the CDR3: TGTGCCAGCTCACCAGACAGCTCCTACGAGCAGTACTTC. Translated: CASSPDSSYEQYF.

This clone was observed once. The J gene is TRBJ2-7, the V gene TRBV5-5, with a possible D match to TRBD2 (6 bases). CDR3 size: 14 residues. CDR1 is SGHKS and CDR2 is YYEKEE in the germline V gene (reference sequence). V gave up 2 bases and J gave up 2 bases, with 11 bases separating them. CDR3 sequence: CASSFLEGAYEQYF. As DNA, the CDR3 is TGTGCCAGCAGCTTTCTGGAGGGAGCCTACGAGCAGTACTTC.

The chain employs TRBV9 and TRBJ2-7, with a possible D match to TRBD1 (6 bases). The CDR3 has 14 residues. The germline V and J ends were trimmed by 0 bases and 2 bases, with 9 bases remaining between them. Germline CDR1 and CDR2: SGDLS and YYNGEE. The CDR3 loop is CASSVEAGAYEQYF. CDR3 sequence (DNA): TGTGCCAGCAGCGTAGAGGCAGGGGCCTACGAGCAGTACTTC.

This sequence joins TRBV11-2 and TRBJ1-2; the match to TRBD1 covers 8 bases. CDR3 length: 17 amino acids. Trimming at V came to 1 base and at J to 1 base, leaving 8 bases not matched to a gene. Germline loops: CDR1 SGHAT, CDR2 FQNNGV. The CDR3 DNA reads as TGTGCCAGCAGCTTAGGGAAAGGGACAGGAATTAACTATGGCTACACCTTC. Translation: CASSLGKGTGINYGYTF.

This rearrangement joins TRBV5-6 to TRBJ2-3, with TRBD2 identical over 9 bases. This CDR3 region has 14 residues. The V and J ends lost 4 bases and 4 bases, in that order; junction bases with no gene match: 4. Germline V gives CDR1 SGHDT, CDR2 YYEEEE. Written as DNA, the CDR3 is TGTGCCAGCAGCGGGCGGGGGGGCCCAGATACGCAGTATTTT. It codes for CASSGRGGPDTQYF.

The V call is TRBV2, the J call TRBJ2-1; TRBD2 agrees at 7 bases. The CDR3 extends over 13 amino acids. Trimming at V came to 9 bases and at J to 4 bases, leaving 6 bases not matched to a gene. Germline CDR1 and CDR2: SNHLY and FYNNEI. The CDR3 region has the DNA TGTGCCAGAGGGGACTATCCTTACAATGAGCAGTTCTTC. It codes for CARGDYPYNEQFF.

The gene calls are TRBV5-6 and TRBJ1-2; 7 nucleotides match TRBD1. V lost 0 bases to trimming and J lost 4 bases; unmatched junction nucleotides: 3. Germline-derived CDR1 and CDR2 are SGHDT and YYEEEE. This CDR3 spans 14 amino acids. The chain's CDR3 is CASSLGDRVYGYTF. Here the CDR3 DNA reads TGTGCCAGCAGCTTGGGCGACAGGGTCTATGGCTACACCTTC.